The rows below give T cell receptor beta chains drawn from one sample of a study of T cell changes during pregnancy in multiple sclerosis. Here immunoSEQ multiplex PCR was the method, and the copy in TCRdb shows in-frame clones only, minus some. This table holds some 44,000 clones, about 88% found once. This material consisted of CD4+ T cells from peripheral blood mononuclear cells, taken in the second trimester of pregnancy. The receptor set was obtained from a female donor with multiple sclerosis, enrolled in a pregnancy study. CDR3s include the opening cysteine and the closing phenylalanine or tryptophan. The D gene is left open where the match is weak. Some rows mark clone size as missing; the rest say once, few, many or name a class of expanded clone.

d_gene: TRBD2
abundance: NA
v_gene: TRBV7-2
j_gene: TRBJ2-3
CDR3nt: TGTGCCAGCAGCGGTGGGACTAGCGCCCGAAATACGCAGTATTTT
CDR3aa: CASSGGTSARNTQYF

d_gene: TRBD2
abundance: NA
v_gene: TRBV6-6
j_gene: TRBJ2-1
CDR3nt: TGTGCCAGCAGTCCCCTAGCGGGAGCGGGTGGTGATGAGCAGTTCTTC
CDR3aa: CASSPLAGAGGDEQFF

d_gene: TRBD2
abundance: NA
v_gene: TRBV5-1
j_gene: TRBJ2-1
CDR3nt: TGCGCCAGCAGCCTCGGGACTAGCGGGAGGGGGAATGAGCAGTTCTTC
CDR3aa: CASSLGTSGRGNEQFF

d_gene: TRBD1
abundance: NA
v_gene: TRBV5-1
j_gene: TRBJ1-1
CDR3nt: TGCGCCAGCAGCTTGGGGGCAGGGGGCGCTCGGACTGAAGCTTTCTTT
CDR3aa: CASSLGAGGARTEAFF

d_gene: TRBD1
abundance: NA
v_gene: TRBV19
j_gene: TRBJ2-7
CDR3nt: TGTGCCAGTAGCCCTCAGGGGAGGTCGGACAGGGGACACTACGAGCAGTACTTC
CDR3aa: CASSPQGRSDRGHYEQYF

d_gene: TRBD1
abundance: NA
v_gene: TRBV27
j_gene: TRBJ2-1
CDR3nt: TGTGCCAGCGCCCCCGGGACAGGGGCAGGTCGGCAGTTCTTC
CDR3aa: CASAPGTGAGRQFF

d_gene: TRBD1
abundance: NA
v_gene: TRBV2
j_gene: TRBJ1-5
CDR3nt: TGTGCCAGCAGCGCCCCGGGACAGGGCAATCAGCCCCAGCATTTT
CDR3aa: CASSAPGQGNQPQHF

d_gene: NA
abundance: NA
v_gene: TRBV25-1
j_gene: TRBJ2-2
CDR3nt: TGTGCCAGCAGTCTTCAGGGGACCGGGGAGCTGTTTTTT
CDR3aa: CASSLQGTGELFF

d_gene: NA
abundance: NA
v_gene: TRBV28
j_gene: TRBJ2-6
CDR3nt: TGTGCCAGCACCCAAACTAGTCGGCGGGCCAACGTCCTGACTTTC
CDR3aa: CASTQTSRRANVLTF

d_gene: NA
abundance: NA
v_gene: TRBV28
j_gene: TRBJ2-7
CDR3nt: TGTGCCAGCAGATCAACTAGTTTGGGTTACGAGCAGTACTTC
CDR3aa: CASRSTSLGYEQYF

d_gene: NA
abundance: NA
v_gene: TRBV19
j_gene: TRBJ2-2
CDR3nt: TGTGCCAGTAGTACCGGACAGAACACCGGGGAGCTGTTTTTT
CDR3aa: CASSTGQNTGELFF

d_gene: TRBD2
abundance: NA
v_gene: TRBV18
j_gene: TRBJ2-7
CDR3nt: TGTGCCAGCTCACCCGGACTAGCGGGAAAAGACGAGCAGTACTTC
CDR3aa: CASSPGLAGKDEQYF

d_gene: NA
abundance: NA
v_gene: TRBV10-3
j_gene: TRBJ2-2
CDR3nt: TGTGCCATCAGTGAGCAACTTCTTGAGGGGGAGCTGTTTTTT
CDR3aa: CAISEQLLEGELFF

d_gene: TRBD2
abundance: NA
v_gene: TRBV5-4
j_gene: TRBJ2-5
CDR3nt: TGTGCCAGCAGCCGACTAGCGAGACAAGAGACCCAGTACTTC
CDR3aa: CASSRLARQETQYF

d_gene: TRBD2
abundance: NA
v_gene: TRBV4-1
j_gene: TRBJ2-1
CDR3nt: TGCGCCAGCAGCGTAAGCGGGAGGGGATCCAATGAGCAGTTCTTC
CDR3aa: CASSVSGRGSNEQFF

d_gene: NA
abundance: NA
v_gene: TRBV28
j_gene: TRBJ2-6
CDR3nt: TGTGCCAGCAGTCCCGGAGGCTTTGGGGCCAACGTCCTGACTTTC
CDR3aa: CASSPGGFGANVLTF

d_gene: TRBD1
abundance: once
v_gene: TRBV2
j_gene: TRBJ2-5
CDR3nt: TGTGCCAGCAGACGGGGACAGGGGTTAGAGACCCAGTACTTC
CDR3aa: CASRRGQGLETQYF

d_gene: TRBD2
abundance: NA
v_gene: TRBV9
j_gene: TRBJ2-3
CDR3nt: TGTGCCAGCAGGTCTACCGGACGGGAGGGCGCAGATACGCAGTATTTT
CDR3aa: CASRSTGREGADTQYF

d_gene: TRBD1
abundance: NA
v_gene: TRBV5-1
j_gene: TRBJ2-7
CDR3nt: TGCGCCAGCAGCTCAACAGGGGCTGGGGGCTACGAGCAGTACTTC
CDR3aa: CASSSTGAGGYEQYF

d_gene: NA
abundance: NA
v_gene: TRBV7-2
j_gene: TRBJ2-7
CDR3nt: TGTGCCAGCAGCTTAGCAGGGGAAGTCTCCTACGAGCAGTACTTC
CDR3aa: CASSLAGEVSYEQYF

d_gene: TRBD2
abundance: NA
v_gene: TRBV7-6
j_gene: TRBJ2-1
CDR3nt: TGTGCCAGCAGCACGGGACTAGCGGAGAAGGGCAATGAGCAGTTCTTC
CDR3aa: CASSTGLAEKGNEQFF

d_gene: TRBD1
abundance: NA
v_gene: TRBV7-2
j_gene: TRBJ1-2
CDR3nt: TGTGCCAGCAGCTTAAGCCAGACAGGGCACTATGGCTACACCTTC
CDR3aa: CASSLSQTGHYGYTF

d_gene: TRBD1
abundance: NA
v_gene: TRBV9
j_gene: TRBJ1-2
CDR3nt: TGTGCCAGCAGCGTAGGGACAGGTTTCAACTATGGCTACACCTTC
CDR3aa: CASSVGTGFNYGYTF

d_gene: NA
abundance: NA
v_gene: TRBV14
j_gene: TRBJ2-7
CDR3nt: TGTGCCAGCAGCCAAGACACTGAGTACGAGCAGTACTTC
CDR3aa: CASSQDTEYEQYF

d_gene: NA
abundance: NA
v_gene: TRBV27
j_gene: TRBJ1-2
CDR3nt: TGTGCCAGCAGTTCGAACCGGGGGGCTGGTAAGGGCTACACCTTC
CDR3aa: CASSSNRGAGKGYTF

d_gene: NA
abundance: NA
v_gene: TRBV4-3
j_gene: TRBJ2-1
CDR3nt: TGCGCCAGCAGCCGGCAGGGGCACAATGAGCAGTTCTTC
CDR3aa: CASSRQGHNEQFF

d_gene: NA
abundance: NA
v_gene: TRBV7-2
j_gene: TRBJ2-2
CDR3nt: TGTGCCAGCAGCTTAGGAGTGGCCGGGGAGCTGTTTTTT
CDR3aa: CASSLGVAGELFF

d_gene: NA
abundance: NA
v_gene: TRBV7-2
j_gene: TRBJ2-1
CDR3nt: TGTGCCAGCAGCTTAGTACACAGCTACAATGAGCAGTTCTTC
CDR3aa: CASSLVHSYNEQFF

d_gene: TRBD1
abundance: NA
v_gene: TRBV5-1
j_gene: TRBJ1-1
CDR3nt: TGCGCCAGCAGCCCGGGACAGATGAACACTGAAGCTTTCTTT
CDR3aa: CASSPGQMNTEAFF

d_gene: NA
abundance: NA
v_gene: TRBV28
j_gene: TRBJ1-5
CDR3nt: NA
CDR3aa: CASSSSTDSNQPQHF

d_gene: TRBD2
abundance: NA
v_gene: TRBV5-4
j_gene: TRBJ2-2
CDR3nt: TGTGCCAGCAGCTTTGCTAGCGGGAACACCGGGGAGCTGTTTTTT
CDR3aa: CASSFASGNTGELFF

d_gene: NA
abundance: NA
v_gene: TRBV28
j_gene: TRBJ2-7
CDR3nt: TGTGCCAGCAGCCTAGCCTTCTACGAGCAGTACTTC
CDR3aa: CASSLAFYEQYF

d_gene: TRBD1
abundance: NA
v_gene: TRBV5-5
j_gene: TRBJ1-2
CDR3nt: TGTGCCAGCAGCGATACAGGGGGAGGTTATGGCTACACCTTC
CDR3aa: CASSDTGGGYGYTF

d_gene: TRBD1
abundance: NA
v_gene: TRBV9
j_gene: TRBJ2-6
CDR3nt: TGTGCCAGCAGCGTAGACAGGGGGCTGGGGGCCAACGTCCTGACTTTC
CDR3aa: CASSVDRGLGANVLTF

d_gene: TRBD1
abundance: NA
v_gene: TRBV28
j_gene: TRBJ1-2
CDR3nt: TGTGCCAGCAGCTCTTCTGGGACAGGGGATAACTATGGCTACACCTTC
CDR3aa: CASSSSGTGDNYGYTF

d_gene: NA
abundance: NA
v_gene: TRBV4-2
j_gene: TRBJ2-7
CDR3nt: TGTGCCAGCAGCCAAGACCCCTCGGACAGACGGCGGGAGCAGTACTTC
CDR3aa: CASSQDPSDRRREQYF

d_gene: NA
abundance: once
v_gene: TRBV20-1
j_gene: TRBJ1-2
CDR3nt: TGCAGTGCTAGGGGGGGCTATGGCTACACCTTC
CDR3aa: CSARGGYGYTF

d_gene: TRBD2
abundance: NA
v_gene: TRBV5-6
j_gene: TRBJ2-7
CDR3nt: TGTGCCAGCAGCCGGACTAGCGGGATGTCCTACGAGCAGTACTTC
CDR3aa: CASSRTSGMSYEQYF

d_gene: NA
abundance: few
v_gene: TRBV20-1
j_gene: TRBJ1-1
CDR3nt: TGCAGTGCCCCGGGGGACACTGAAGCTTTCTTT
CDR3aa: CSAPGDTEAFF

d_gene: TRBD1
abundance: NA
v_gene: TRBV19
j_gene: TRBJ1-1
CDR3nt: TGTGCCAGTAGGACAGGGGCGCTCGCGACTTTGAACACTGAAGCTTTCTTT
CDR3aa: CASRTGALATLNTEAFF

d_gene: TRBD2
abundance: NA
v_gene: TRBV5-4
j_gene: TRBJ2-7
CDR3nt: TGTGCCAGCAGCTCGGGACTAGCGGGAGGGAGCGAGCAGTACTTC
CDR3aa: CASSSGLAGGSEQYF

d_gene: NA
abundance: once
v_gene: TRBV20-1
j_gene: TRBJ1-1
CDR3nt: TGCAGTGCTAGCGGGGGGACTGAAGCTTTCTTT
CDR3aa: CSASGGTEAFF

d_gene: TRBD2
abundance: NA
v_gene: TRBV28
j_gene: TRBJ2-5
CDR3nt: TGTGCCAGCAGTTTAGCGGGAGCGGTTGAGACCCAGTACTTC
CDR3aa: CASSLAGAVETQYF

d_gene: NA
abundance: NA
v_gene: TRBV19
j_gene: TRBJ2-3
CDR3nt: TGTGCCAGTAGTATACGAGGGGATACGCAGTATTTT
CDR3aa: CASSIRGDTQYF

d_gene: NA
abundance: NA
v_gene: TRBV6-5
j_gene: TRBJ2-1
CDR3nt: TGTGCCAGCAGTTACTCGTTCGCCTCCGGGAATGAGCAGTTCTTC
CDR3aa: CASSYSFASGNEQFF

d_gene: NA
abundance: once
v_gene: TRBV9
j_gene: TRBJ2-1
CDR3nt: TGTGCCAGCAGCGTAGGAGGAGGTTCCTACAATGAGCAGTTCTTC
CDR3aa: CASSVGGGSYNEQFF

d_gene: TRBD1
abundance: NA
v_gene: TRBV5-8
j_gene: TRBJ2-7
CDR3nt: TGTGCCAGCAGCTTGGGACAGGGATTCTACGAGCAGTACTTC
CDR3aa: CASSLGQGFYEQYF

d_gene: NA
abundance: once
v_gene: TRBV27
j_gene: TRBJ2-5
CDR3nt: TGTGCCAGCAGTCGGCGGGTAGCGGTACAAGAGACCCAGTACTTC
CDR3aa: CASSRRVAVQETQYF

d_gene: NA
abundance: once
v_gene: TRBV30
j_gene: TRBJ1-4
CDR3nt: TGTGCCTGGAGTTGGCGGGACGGAGCTAATGAAAAACTGTTTTTT
CDR3aa: CAWSWRDGANEKLFF

d_gene: TRBD2
abundance: NA
v_gene: TRBV9
j_gene: TRBJ2-2
CDR3nt: TGTGCCAGCAGCCCAATAGCGGGAGAACGCGGGGAGCTGTTTTTT
CDR3aa: CASSPIAGERGELFF

d_gene: TRBD1
abundance: NA
v_gene: TRBV27
j_gene: TRBJ2-1
CDR3nt: TGTGCCAGCAGTGAACAGGCGTTTTTATTAGGACAGGGGGATGAGCAGTTCTTC
CDR3aa: CASSEQAFLLGQGDEQFF

d_gene: TRBD2
abundance: NA
v_gene: TRBV9
j_gene: TRBJ2-1
CDR3nt: TGTGCCAGCAGCCCACTCCCCCGGCTAGCGGATCTCAATGAGCAGTTCTTC
CDR3aa: CASSPLPRLADLNEQFF

d_gene: TRBD2
abundance: NA
v_gene: TRBV7-9
j_gene: TRBJ2-4
CDR3nt: TGTGCCAGCAGCTTAGATGTAAAGCGGGATGATTCCAAAAACATTCAGTACTTC
CDR3aa: CASSLDVKRDDSKNIQYF

d_gene: NA
abundance: NA
v_gene: TRBV28
j_gene: TRBJ1-2
CDR3nt: TGTGCCAGCAGTTCAGTATATGGCTACACCTTC
CDR3aa: CASSSVYGYTF

d_gene: NA
abundance: NA
v_gene: TRBV9
j_gene: TRBJ2-3
CDR3nt: TGTGCCAGCAGCGTAGGAGACACAGATACGCAGTATTTT
CDR3aa: CASSVGDTDTQYF